This T cell receptor beta chain was sequenced during a study of T cell repertoires in cytomegalovirus infection. Regarding the study as a whole: Based on cumulative public TCR beta family frequency, carriers of CMV plus the relevant HLA were identified. There were HLA-C-restricted CMV-specific TCR beta clonotypes dominating the ex vivo response.

As concerns this clonotype: Its matching antigen is unknown.

TCRdb analysed the reads with MiXCR anew, one entry per CDR3 protein. The table lists fewer than 850,000 distinct CDR3 sequences, about 27% of them singletons. This CDR3 is 13 amino acids long. Trimming pared 6 bases from V and 1 base from J, leaving 9 bases between. The TCR was taken from a human donor in good health (CMV status not recorded). Some clones in this sample may be carry-over from other donors' samples. The rearrangement links TRBV12-3 or TRBV12-4 to TRBJ1-1; no firm D call. Here the sequenced sample was cultured CD8+ T cells from PBMCs, taken from culture after CMV antigen stimulation. The CDR3, as DNA: TGTGCCAGCAGAGCAAACGAGAACACTGAAGCTTTCTTT. Protein product: CASRANENTEAFF.